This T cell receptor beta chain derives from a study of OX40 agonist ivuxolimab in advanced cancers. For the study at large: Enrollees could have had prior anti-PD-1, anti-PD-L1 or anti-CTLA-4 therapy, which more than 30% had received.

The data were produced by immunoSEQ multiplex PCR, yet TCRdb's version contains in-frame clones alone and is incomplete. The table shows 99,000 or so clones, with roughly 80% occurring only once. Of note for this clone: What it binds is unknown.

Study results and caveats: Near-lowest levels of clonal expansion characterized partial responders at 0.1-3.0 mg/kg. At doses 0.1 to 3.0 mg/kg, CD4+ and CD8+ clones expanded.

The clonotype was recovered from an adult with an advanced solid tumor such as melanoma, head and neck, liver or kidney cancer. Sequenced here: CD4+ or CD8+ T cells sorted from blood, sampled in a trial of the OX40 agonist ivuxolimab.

The CDR3 is CASSSTDRVSYGYTF. The CDR3 DNA sequence: TGTGCCAGCAGCTCCACGGACAGGGTGAGCTATGGCTACACCTTC. The V and J genes are TRBV13 and TRBJ1-2; 8 bases are shared with TRBD1. This CDR3 contains 15 residues. Germline CDR1 is PRHDT and CDR2 is FYEKMQ (reference sequence). V lost 4 bases to trimming and J lost 4 bases; unmatched junction nucleotides: 8.